This T cell receptor beta chain was sequenced in a study of beta chain features in type 1 diabetes. Study-level background: Examination of sorted cells across all samples involved around 110 million cells.

This CDR3 contains 12 residues. The germline gives CDR1 SNHLY, CDR2 FYNNEI. Every isolated RNA sample was fully reverse transcribed, so sequencing captured expressed TCRB transcripts. Only in-frame clones appear in the TCRdb table, and some are missing; sequencing was by immunoSEQ multiplex PCR. The repertoire holds 300,000 to 400,000 clones, with around 9.6% as singletons. A few counts support this clone. Its matching antigen is unknown. General study results and limits: A potential influence of HLA type upon TCRB rearrangement remained unresolved herein. Researchers report that Type 1 diabetes patients had moderately but significantly shorter TCRB CDR3s across all four CD4+ subsets.

The TCR comes from a man aged 25 to 45 with type 1 diabetes. Sequencing input: central memory CD4+ T cells from blood. The chain recombines TRBV2 with TRBJ2-5; TRBD1 might be the D (5 bases). The CDR3 nucleotides are TGTGCAGGGGCTACTACGGAAGAGACCCAGTACTTC. This gives the protein CAGATTEETQYF.